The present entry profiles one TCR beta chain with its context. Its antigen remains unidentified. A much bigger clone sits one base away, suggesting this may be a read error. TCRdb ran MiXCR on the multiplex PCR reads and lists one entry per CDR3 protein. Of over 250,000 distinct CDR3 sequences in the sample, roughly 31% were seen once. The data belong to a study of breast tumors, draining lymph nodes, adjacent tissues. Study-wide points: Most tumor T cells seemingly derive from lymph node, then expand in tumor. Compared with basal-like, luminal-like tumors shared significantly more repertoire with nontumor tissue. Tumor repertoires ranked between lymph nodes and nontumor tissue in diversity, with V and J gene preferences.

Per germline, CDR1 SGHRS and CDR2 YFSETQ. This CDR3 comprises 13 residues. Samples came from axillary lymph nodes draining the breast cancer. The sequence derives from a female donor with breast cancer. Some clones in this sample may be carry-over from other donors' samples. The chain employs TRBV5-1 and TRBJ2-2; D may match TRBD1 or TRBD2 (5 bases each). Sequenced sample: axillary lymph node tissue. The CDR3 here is CASSWTNTGDLFF. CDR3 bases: TGCGCCAGCAGCTGGACGAACACCGGGGACCTGTTTTTT. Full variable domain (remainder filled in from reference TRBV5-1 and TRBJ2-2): KAGVTQTPRYLIKTRGQQVTLSCSPISGHRSVSWYQQTPGQGLQFLFEYFSETQRNKGNFPGRFSGRQFSNSRSEMNVSTLELGDSALYLCASSWTNTGDLFFGEGSRLTVL.